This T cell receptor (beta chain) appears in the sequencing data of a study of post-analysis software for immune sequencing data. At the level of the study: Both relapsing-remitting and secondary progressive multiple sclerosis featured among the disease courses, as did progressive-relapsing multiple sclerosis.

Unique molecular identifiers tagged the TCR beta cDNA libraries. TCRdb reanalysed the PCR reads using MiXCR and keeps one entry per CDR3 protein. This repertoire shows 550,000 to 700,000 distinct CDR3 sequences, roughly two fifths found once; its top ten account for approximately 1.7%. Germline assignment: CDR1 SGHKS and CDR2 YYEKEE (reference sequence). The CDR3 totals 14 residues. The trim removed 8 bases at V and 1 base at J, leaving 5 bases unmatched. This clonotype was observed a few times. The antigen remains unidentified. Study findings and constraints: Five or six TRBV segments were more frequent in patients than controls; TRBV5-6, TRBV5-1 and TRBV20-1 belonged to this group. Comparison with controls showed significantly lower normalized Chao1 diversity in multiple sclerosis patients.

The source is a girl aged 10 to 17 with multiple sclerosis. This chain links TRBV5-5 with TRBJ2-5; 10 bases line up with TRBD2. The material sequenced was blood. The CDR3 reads CASKREGLQETQYF. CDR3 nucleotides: TGTGCCAGTAAGCGGGAGGGCCTCCAAGAGACCCAGTACTTC.